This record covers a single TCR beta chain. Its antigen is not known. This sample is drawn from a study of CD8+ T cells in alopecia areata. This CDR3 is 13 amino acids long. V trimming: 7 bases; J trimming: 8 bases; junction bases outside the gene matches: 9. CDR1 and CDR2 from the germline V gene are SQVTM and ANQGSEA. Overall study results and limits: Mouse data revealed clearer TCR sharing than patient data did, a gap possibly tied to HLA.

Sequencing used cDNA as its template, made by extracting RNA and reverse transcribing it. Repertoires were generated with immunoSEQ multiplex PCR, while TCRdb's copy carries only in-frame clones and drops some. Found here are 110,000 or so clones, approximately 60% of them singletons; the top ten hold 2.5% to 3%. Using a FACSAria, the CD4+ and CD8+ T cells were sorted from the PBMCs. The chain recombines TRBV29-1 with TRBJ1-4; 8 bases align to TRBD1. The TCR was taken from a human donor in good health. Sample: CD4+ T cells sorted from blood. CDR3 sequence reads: CSASRGLGEKLFF. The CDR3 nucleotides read TGCAGCGCAAGCAGGGGGCTTGGAGAAAAACTGTTTTTT. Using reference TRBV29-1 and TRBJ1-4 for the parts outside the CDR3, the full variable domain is SAVISQKPSRDICQRGTSLTIQCQVDSQVTMMFWYRQQPGQSLTLIATANQGSEATYESGFVIDKFPISRPNLTFSTLTVSNMSPEDSSIYLCSASRGLGEKLFFGSGTQLSVL.